Below, 31 T cell receptor beta chains from the same sample are listed, as sequenced in a study of T cells after yellow fever vaccination. MiXCR was run by TCRdb on the 5' RACE reads, yielding one entry per CDR3 protein. The sample lists 500,000 to 550,000 distinct CDR3 sequences, 21% seen once, with roughly a sixth in the top ten. The source material was PBMCs, sampled roughly 20 days after the first yellow fever vaccination. All receptors come from a man aged 18 to 30 who received the YFV17D yellow fever vaccine.

This chain uses TRBV5-1 with TRBJ2-2; 12 bases agree with TRBD2. Germline V CDR1 and CDR2: SGHRS, YFSETQ. The junction had 10 bases not matched to a gene; V was cut back by 0 bases and J by 4 bases. The CDR3 runs to 19 residues. The CDR3 region has the DNA TGCGCCAGCAGCTTGGGGACAGCGGGACTAGCGGGTATCACCGGGGAGCTGTTTTTT. Protein: CASSLGTAGLAGITGELFF.

The rearrangement uses TRBV11-2 and TRBJ1-6, with 7 bases lining up with TRBD1. With V trimmed by 4 bases and J by 9 bases, 6 bases remained unmatched. CDR3 length: 14 residues. From germline, CDR1 is SGHAT and CDR2 FQNNGV. CDR3 sequence reads: CASSWDSSGSPLHF. CDR3 bases: TGTGCCAGCAGCTGGGACAGCTCAGGTTCACCCCTCCACTTT. Full variable domain (missing parts from reference TRBV11-2 and TRBJ1-6): EAGVAQSPRYKIIEKRQSVAFWCNPISGHATLYWYQQILGQGPKLLIQFQNNGVVDDSQLPKDRFSAERLKGVDSTLKIQPAKLEDSAVYLCASSWDSSGSPLHFGNGTRLTVT.

The rearrangement links TRBV5-1 to TRBJ1-1; 7 bases are a match to TRBD1. The germline gives CDR1 SGHRS, CDR2 YFSETQ. The trim removed 0 bases at V and 13 bases at J, leaving 6 bases unmatched. The CDR3 length is 12 residues. The CDR3 nucleotides read TGCGCCAGCAGCTTGGCCGGGACAGAGGGTTTCTTT. Translating gives CASSLAGTEGFF. The variable domain in full, completed from reference TRBV5-1 and TRBJ1-1, reads KAGVTQTPRYLIKTRGQQVTLSCSPISGHRSVSWYQQTPGQGLQFLFEYFSETQRNKGNFPGRFSGRQFSNSRSEMNVSTLELGDSALYLCASSLAGTEGFFGQGTRLTVV.

This clonotype was recorded many times. The chain couples TRBV9 to TRBJ2-3; D may be TRBD1 (5 bases). The CDR3 consists of 14 residues. Trimming stripped 3 bases from V and 4 bases from J, with 12 bases between. Germline-derived CDR1 and CDR2 are SGDLS and YYNGEE. The CDR3 is CASSESGAADTQYF. The CDR3 nucleotides read TGTGCCAGCAGCGAGAGTGGGGCGGCAGATACGCAGTATTTT.

This clonotype turned up a few times. This CDR3 is CAISAGGGYTF. CDR3 DNA: TGTGCCATCAGTGCGGGGGGCGGCTACACCTTC. The gene calls are TRBV10-3 and TRBJ1-2; D may be TRBD1 (6 bases). V was pared by 4 bases and J by 8 bases, with 8 bases between. The CDR3 totals 11 residues. Germline loops: CDR1 ENHRY, CDR2 SYGVKD.

The rearrangement joins TRBV7-2 to TRBJ2-3, with D unresolved. This CDR3 has 13 residues. Per germline, CDR1 SGHTA and CDR2 FQGNSA. Trimming stripped 1 base from V and 5 bases from J, with 7 bases between. CDR3 in amino acids: CASSLDPLDTQYF. CDR3 DNA sequence: TGTGCCAGCAGCTTAGACCCGCTAGATACGCAGTATTTT.

J is TRBJ1-2 and V is TRBV20-1; 7 positions match TRBD1. The CDR3 consists of 12 residues. The ends lost 6 bases at V and 5 bases at J; junction bases unmatched: 6. Germline lookup yields CDR1 DFQATT and CDR2 SNEGSKA (reference sequence). CDR3 sequence (DNA): TGCAGTGCAAATGACAGGGCGTATGGCTACACCTTC. Amino acids: CSANDRAYGYTF.

V usage is TRBV15 and J usage is TRBJ1-1; no reliable D call. The V end lost 8 bases, the J end lost 2 bases, and 12 bases lay between the germline ends. Germline CDR1 LNHNV, CDR2 YYDKDF (reference sequence). The CDR3 has 13 amino acids. The CDR3 DNA reads as TGTGCCACCTGCGACATACTAAACACTGAAGCTTTCTTT. Its protein product is CATCDILNTEAFF.

In this sample, this clonotype turned up a few times. This chain joins TRBV20-1 and TRBJ1-2; TRBD1 matches at 7 bases. The junction had 15 bases not matched to a gene; V was cut back by 3 bases and J by 8 bases. CDR1 and CDR2 from the germline V gene are DFQATT and SNEGSKA (reference sequence). This CDR3 is built from 15 residues. CDR3 sequence reads: CSARAGTDFTGGYTF. CDR3 bases: TGCAGTGCTAGGGCCGGGACAGATTTTACAGGGGGCTACACCTTC.

V is TRBV3-1 and J is TRBJ1-6; D might be TRBD1 (5 bases). CDR1 and CDR2 from the germline V gene are LGHDT and YNNKEL (reference sequence). V was shortened by 0 bases and J by 3 bases, with 9 bases between the two germline ends. CDR3 length: 16 amino acids. In DNA form, the CDR3 reads TGTGCCAGCAGCCAAGAGTGGGGGTACTATAATTCACCCCTCCACTTT. This gives the protein CASSQEWGYYNSPLHF.

This clonotype was seen only a few times. The gene calls are TRBV4-3 and TRBJ1-6; D unresolved. Trimming left V 0 bases short and J 7 bases short, with 10 bases between. This CDR3 has 15 amino acids. Germline CDR1 is LGHNA and CDR2 is YSLEER. The CDR3 here is CASSQDSAPNSPLHF. CDR3 sequence (DNA): TGCGCCAGCAGCCAAGACTCAGCCCCGAATTCACCCCTCCACTTT.

The chain links TRBV3-1 to TRBJ1-5, with D hard to call. CDR1 is LGHDT, CDR2 YNNKEL, per germline (reference sequence). Trimming shortened V by 2 bases and J by 3 bases, and 5 bases separated the two germline ends. This CDR3 has 13 amino acids. Here the CDR3 reads CASSQQPNQPQHF. CDR3 DNA: TGTGCCAGCAGCCAACAGCCCAATCAGCCCCAGCATTTT.

A few counts support this clonotype. The chain is built from TRBV3-1 and TRBJ2-1, with D maybe TRBD2 (5 bases). The germline gives CDR1 LGHDT, CDR2 YNNKEL (reference sequence). Trimming removed 3 bases from V and 0 bases from J, with 9 bases in between. CDR3 length: 15 amino acids. The CDR3 region has the DNA TGTGCCAGCAGCCACCCCGGGAACTCCTACAATGAGCAGTTCTTC. Protein product: CASSHPGNSYNEQFF.

The chain carries TRBV12-3 or TRBV12-4 and TRBJ2-1; TRBD1 matches 7 bases. V shed 3 bases, J shed 5 bases, and the junction held 4 bases outside the gene matches. CDR3 length equals 14 residues. For the CDR3, the DNA is TGTGCCAGCAGTTTTACAGGGGTTCACAATGAGCAGTTCTTC. Translation gives CASSFTGVHNEQFF.

This clonotype was picked up one time. The gene calls are TRBV5-4 and TRBJ1-4, with TRBD1 as a possible D gene (6 bases). The V and J ends lost 3 bases and 7 bases respectively, with 13 bases between them. In germline, CDR1 is SGHNT, CDR2 YYREEE (reference sequence). CDR3 length: 14 amino acids. The DNA for the CDR3 is TGTGCCAGCAGCTCACAAGGGGGTATTGAAAAACTGTTTTTT. Translating it yields CASSSQGGIEKLFF.

The table lists this clonotype with a few counts. The chain carries TRBV5-1 and TRBJ1-4; maybe TRBD1 (5 bases). V was shortened by 3 bases and J by 0 bases, with 9 bases between the two germline ends. CDR3 length: 15 amino acids. CDR1 and CDR2 (germline): SGHRS, YFSETQ. CDR3 protein: CASSWGSATNEKLFF. The CDR3 DNA reads as TGCGCCAGCAGCTGGGGGAGCGCAACTAATGAAAAACTGTTTTTT.

The chain has TRBV20-1 and TRBJ2-3, with 7 nucleotides matching TRBD1. The CDR3 spans 16 residues. V gave up 0 bases and J gave up 0 bases; unmatched junction bases: 6. The germline CDR1 and CDR2 sequences are DFQATT and SNEGSKA (reference sequence). CDR3 nucleotides: TGCAGTGCTAGAGATCACAGGGGATCTAGCACAGATACGCAGTATTTT. Translation gives CSARDHRGSSTDTQYF.

Only a few counts were recorded for this clonotype. This sequence joins TRBV25-1 and TRBJ2-1; D gene ambiguous. The CDR3 extends over 12 amino acids. Trimming took 5 bases from V and 8 from J, leaving 10 bases between them. In germline, CDR1 is MGHDK, CDR2 SYGVNS. The DNA for the CDR3 is TGTGCCAGCAGTTCCTCCCTCTATGAGCAGTTCTTC. Translated, it gives CASSSSLYEQFF. The full variable domain, rest sourced from reference TRBV25-1 and TRBJ2-1, is EADIYQTPRYLVIGTGKKITLECSQTMGHDKMYWYQQDPGMELHLIHYSYGVNSTEKGDLSSESTVSRIRTEHFPLTLESARPSHTSQYLCASSSSLYEQFFGPGTRLTVL.

The rearrangement uses TRBV19 and TRBJ1-5; a weak D match, TRBD1 (5 bases). V was cut by 9 bases and J by 0 bases, with 18 bases left in between. The CDR3 spans 16 residues. In germline, CDR1 is LNHDA, CDR2 SQIVND (reference sequence). CDR3 region: CASVSREKFSNQPQHF. The CDR3 bases are TGTGCCAGCGTGAGCAGGGAAAAGTTTAGCAATCAGCCCCAGCATTTT.

This clonotype was seen ten or more times. The chain is built from TRBV27 and TRBJ1-1, with D tentatively TRBD1 (5 bases). CDR3 size: 14 residues. Germline CDR1 is MNHEY and CDR2 is SMNVEV (reference sequence). Trimming cost V 5 bases and J 1 base, with 11 bases left between them. In DNA form, the CDR3 reads TGTGCCAGCAGTCCCCGGGGCAGGAACACTGAAGCTTTCTTT. This encodes CASSPRGRNTEAFF.

The table lists this clonotype with many counts. V and J are TRBV5-1 and TRBJ1-1, with D unclear. V was cut by 0 bases and J by 0 bases, with 3 bases left in between. CDR1 SGHRS and CDR2 YFSETQ come from the germline V gene. This CDR3 comprises 13 residues. The CDR3, as DNA: TGCGCCAGCAGCTTGGACATGAACACTGAAGCTTTCTTT. Protein: CASSLDMNTEAFF.

This clonotype was counted ten times or more. The V and J genes are TRBV9 and TRBJ2-7; 8 bases map to TRBD1. The CDR3 contains 15 residues. In germline, CDR1 is SGDLS, CDR2 YYNGEE. The junction had 9 bases not matched to a gene; V was cut back by 4 bases and J by 3 bases. CDR3 sequence: CASSPRDRLFYEQYF. The CDR3 DNA reads as TGTGCCAGCAGCCCACGGGACAGGCTTTTCTACGAGCAGTACTTC.

The V and J genes are TRBV12-3 or TRBV12-4 and TRBJ2-2; TRBD2 might be the D (6 bases). The length of the CDR3 is 17 residues. The V end lost 8 bases, the J end lost 1 base, and 20 bases lay between the germline ends. The CDR3 reads CASAFGGLEWNTGELFF. The CDR3 DNA is TGTGCCAGCGCGTTTGGGGGACTGGAATGGAACACCGGGGAGCTGTTTTTT.

The chain combines TRBV29-1 with TRBJ1-2; D is undetermined. This CDR3 has 13 amino acids. Trimming removed 4 bases from V and 8 bases from J, with 17 bases in between. Germline loops: CDR1 SQVTM, CDR2 ANQGSEA. The CDR3 DNA sequence: TGCAGCGTTGGCGGGCAAGAGTTATGGGGCTACACCTTC. It specifies CSVGGQELWGYTF.

This clonotype showed up just a few times. The chain has TRBV18 and TRBJ1-1; D is uncertain. V was cut by 6 bases and J by 7 bases, with 12 bases left in between. The CDR3 consists of 12 residues. Germline lookup yields CDR1 KGHSH and CDR2 LQKENI. The CDR3 sequence: CASSPAQSEAFF. The CDR3 DNA is TGTGCCAGCTCGCCCGCTCAGAGTGAAGCTTTCTTT.

V gene TRBV20-1 combines with J gene TRBJ1-3, with 8 bases fitting TRBD1. The V segment lost 0 bases and the J segment 2 bases; nucleotides outside the gene matches: 6. The CDR3 sequence is 16 residues long. The germline CDR1 and CDR2 sequences are DFQATT and SNEGSKA (reference sequence). This CDR3 reads CSAREPSGQAGNTIYF. CDR3 sequence (DNA): TGCAGTGCTAGAGAACCGTCGGGACAGGCTGGAAACACCATATATTTT.

This clonotype occurred a few times. The chain has TRBV25-1 and TRBJ2-7; the match to TRBD1 covers 8 bases. Looked up from germline, CDR1 is MGHDK and CDR2 is SYGVNS. Trimming took 4 bases from V and 5 from J; bases not matched to a gene: 13. The CDR3 loop spans 16 amino acids. CDR3 bases: TGTGCCAGCAGTGGCTGGGGGGTGGACAGGGTCGACGAGCAGTACTTC. Its translation: CASSGWGVDRVDEQYF.

J is TRBJ1-3 and V is TRBV7-6; D gene uncertain. Germline lookup yields CDR1 SGHVS and CDR2 FNYEAQ. The CDR3 runs to 14 residues. V lost 1 base and J lost 4, with 8 bases in between. The DNA for the CDR3 is TGTGCCAGCAGCTTAGTGCTAGCGGGAAACACCATATATTTT. It codes for CASSLVLAGNTIYF.

This clonotype has a count of ten or more. The chain is built from TRBV28 and TRBJ2-4; D not resolved. CDR1 and CDR2 (germline): MDHEN, SYDVKM. V was clipped by 3 bases and J by 2 bases, with 14 bases between them. CDR3 size: 16 residues. The CDR3 nucleotides are TGTGCCAGCAGTTTTCGGCCGGGCTCCTCCAAAAACATTCAGTACTTC. Its protein product is CASSFRPGSSKNIQYF. Combining the CDR3 with reference TRBV28 and TRBJ2-4 gives the whole variable domain DVKVTQSSRYLVKRTGEKVFLECVQDMDHENMFWYRQDPGLGLRLIYFSYDVKMKEKGDIPEGYSVSREKKERFSLILESASTNQTSMYLCASSFRPGSSKNIQYFGAGTRLSVL.

V gene TRBV6-5 combines with J gene TRBJ2-6; D might be TRBD2 (5 bases). V lost 2 bases to trimming and J lost 4 bases, with 12 bases between them. Germline values: CDR1 MNHEY, CDR2 SVGAGI. This CDR3 region has 16 residues. CDR3 loop: CASSYGDSGGANVLTF. CDR3 nucleotide sequence: TGTGCCAGCAGTTACGGCGATTCGGGGGGGGCCAACGTCCTGACTTTC.

The gene calls are TRBV12-3 or TRBV12-4 and TRBJ2-4, with TRBD1 matching over 7 bases. CDR3 length: 14 residues. The trim removed 0 bases at V and 4 bases at J, leaving 0 bases unmatched. Here the CDR3 reads CASSLAGQKNIQYF. CDR3 sequence (DNA): TGTGCCAGCAGTTTAGCGGGACAGAAAAACATTCAGTACTTC.